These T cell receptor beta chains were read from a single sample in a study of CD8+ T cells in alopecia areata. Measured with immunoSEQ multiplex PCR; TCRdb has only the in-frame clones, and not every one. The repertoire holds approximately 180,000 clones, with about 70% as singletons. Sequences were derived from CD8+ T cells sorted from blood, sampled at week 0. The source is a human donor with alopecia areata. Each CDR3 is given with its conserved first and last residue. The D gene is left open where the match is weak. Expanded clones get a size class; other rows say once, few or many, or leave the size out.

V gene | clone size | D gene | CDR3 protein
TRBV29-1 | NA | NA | CSVPDNTDTQYF
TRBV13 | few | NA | CASSPLGPYEQYF
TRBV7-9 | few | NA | CASSQTSSSYEQYF
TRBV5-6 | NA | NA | CASSPGGLQPQHF
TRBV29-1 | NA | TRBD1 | CSVPGQVPGEQYF
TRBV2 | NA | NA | CASRRNEQFF
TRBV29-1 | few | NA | CSELSPGPVSYGYTF
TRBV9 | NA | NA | CASSVAHTTGYGYTF
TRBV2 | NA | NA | CASSEGARDQETQYF
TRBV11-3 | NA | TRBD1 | CASSLTGGLTGELFF
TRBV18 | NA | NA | CASSLDLRESNNEKLFF
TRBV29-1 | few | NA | CSVEVRGYEQYF
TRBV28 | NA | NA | CASSTKGAGYYEQYF
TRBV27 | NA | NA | CASSRGGVNTEAFF
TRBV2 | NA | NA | CASSAGASTDTQYF
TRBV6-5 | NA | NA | CASSYRPGVNGYTF
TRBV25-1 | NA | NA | CASSKLQFSTDTQYF
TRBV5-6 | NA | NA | CASSSGQGRGGELFF
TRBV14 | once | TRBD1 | CASSQGTGFGGELFF
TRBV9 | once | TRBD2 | CASSAEAAGGQETQYF
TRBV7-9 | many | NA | CASSLEQGLNTEAFF
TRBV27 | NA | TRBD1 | CASSLRRAGGDYGYTF
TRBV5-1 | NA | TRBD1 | CASQQGYEQYF
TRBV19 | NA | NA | CASREVGANTGELFF
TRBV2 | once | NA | CASFVRGTSQETQYF
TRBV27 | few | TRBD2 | CASSLLAGVDTQYF
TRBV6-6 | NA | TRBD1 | CASGQGLSTEAFF
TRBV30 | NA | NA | CAWRGGGFNSNQPQHF
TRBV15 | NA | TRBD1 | CATSRVQGSGANVLTF
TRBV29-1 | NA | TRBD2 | CSVEGIETGGREQFF
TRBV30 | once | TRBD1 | CACQGPGGSYGYTF
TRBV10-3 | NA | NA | CATIGDEQFF
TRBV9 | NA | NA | CASSLSPEGYTF
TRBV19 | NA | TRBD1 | CAAKTGAHYGYTF
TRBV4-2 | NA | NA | CASSPGLHYEQYF
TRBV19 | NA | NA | CASSYGAGSYEQYF
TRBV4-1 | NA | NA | CASSQSGRDKGSGANVLTF
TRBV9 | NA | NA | CASSPSDGHSYNSPLHF
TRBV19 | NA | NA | CASSSRSGNQPQHF
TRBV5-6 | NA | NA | CASSYSTETSTDTQYF
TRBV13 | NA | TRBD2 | CASSFRLAGIQETQYF
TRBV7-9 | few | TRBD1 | CASSPDRAQNYGYTF
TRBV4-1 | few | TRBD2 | CASSLVAGGNYEQYF
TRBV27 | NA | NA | CASSLGTFSYEQYF
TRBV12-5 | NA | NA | CASGLPLTNGYTF
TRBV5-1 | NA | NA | CASSSGVQEGTRYGYTF
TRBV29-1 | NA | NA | CSQNTFWAVPQPQHF
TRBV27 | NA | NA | CASSLGEADTEAFF
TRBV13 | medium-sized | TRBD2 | CASSQAGGGETQYF
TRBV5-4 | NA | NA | CASSFAWGTDTQYF
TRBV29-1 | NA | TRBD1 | CSVAPGQGAYGYTF
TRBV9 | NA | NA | CASSGLENNQPQHF
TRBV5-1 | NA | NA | CASRGLEETQYF
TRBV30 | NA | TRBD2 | CAWTELAGVSEQYF
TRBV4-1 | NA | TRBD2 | CASSQDWRGGLDTQYF
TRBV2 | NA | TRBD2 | CASSERRGAGGETQYF
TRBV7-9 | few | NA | CASSLRQYRNEQFF
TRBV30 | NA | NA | CAWTPGYGLFF
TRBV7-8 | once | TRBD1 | CASSLEATGGPSNYGYTF
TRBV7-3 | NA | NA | CASSLAVTGELFF